Below are 2 T cell receptor beta chains sequenced from a single sample in a study of technical replicates of blood from a few donors. Measured with immunoSEQ multiplex PCR; TCRdb has only the in-frame clones, and not every one. The profile shows fewer than 85,000 clones, roughly 94% of them singletons. The source material was T cells isolated from PBMCs. The receptors originated from a human donor in good health.

This chain joins TRBV15 and TRBJ2-7, with 7 bases identical to TRBD1. The CDR3 has 15 residues. The V and J ends lost 1 base and 7 bases, in that order; junction bases with no gene match: 10. The germline V gene has CDR1 LNHNV and CDR2 YYDKDF (reference sequence). CDR3 region: CATSRGQGRGMEQYF. CDR3 coding DNA: TGTGCCACCAGCAGAGGACAGGGAAGGGGAATGGAGCAGTACTTC.

The genes are TRBV25-1 and TRBJ2-1; 8 bases are shared with TRBD1. Germline-derived CDR1 and CDR2 are MGHDK and SYGVNS. The J segment lost 6 bases and the V segment lost 2 bases, leaving 9 bases of the junction unmatched. The CDR3 length is 16 residues. The CDR3 DNA is TGTGCCAGCAGTGAAAGGACAGGGTCACCTGGCAATGAGCAGTTCTTC. This codes for CASSERTGSPGNEQFF.